This entry is about one TCR beta chain. Its antigen is as yet unknown. These data originate in a study of T cell responses to AZD1222 COVID-19 vaccine. The V gene lost 3 bases and the J gene lost 0 bases, with 11 bases spanning the gap. The V gene's germline CDR1 is SEHNR and CDR2 FQNEAQ (reference sequence). The CDR3 is made up of 15 amino acids. Sequenced by immunoSEQ multiplex PCR; TCRdb stores in-frame clones only, minus some. The table shows some 120,000 clones, with about 87% occurring only once. Study results and caveats: Unmutated variant regions are reportedly the target of nearly half of TCRs that are spike-specific. Baseline testing showed seropositivity in only a handful of AZD1222 recipients.

The sample in question was peripheral blood, obtained on day 0 of AZD1222 vaccination. The V and J genes are TRBV7-9 and TRBJ1-1; D is ambiguous. This clonotype was obtained from an adult in good health. The CDR3 nucleotides read TGTGCCAGCAGCTTCCCCTACAGCATGAACACTGAAGCTTTCTTT. Encoded protein: CASSFPYSMNTEAFF.